This T cell receptor beta chain comes out of a study of blood T cells in healthy people across ages. The wider study: Template switching picked up about one barcoded beta molecule for each two T cells.

Of note for this clonotype: Its matching antigen is unknown.

Study-wide results and limits: Older age went with lower TCR beta diversity per million T cells, in a roughly linear way. Percentage of naive T cells showed a strong correlation with TCR beta diversity. Considered underestimates were the diversity estimates obtained from one million T cells.

A J-beta primer mix and a sample-barcoded 5' primer were used in a second PCR of roughly 7 to 12 cycles. TCRdb recomputed calls from the 5' RACE reads with MiXCR, one row per CDR3 protein. The sample yields roughly 800,000 distinct CDR3 sequences, about three fifths seen once. Material: blood. The clonotype originates from a man in his thirties or forties in good health.

The CDR3 DNA reads as TGCGCCAGCAGCCAAGGGCAGATACGGGGTGAGCAGTTCTTC. This codes for CASSQGQIRGEQFF. This chain links TRBV4-3 with TRBJ2-1, with D possibly matching TRBD2 (5 bases). Germline CDR1 and CDR2: LGHNA and YSLEER. V was cut by 1 base and J by 9 bases, with 13 bases left in between. The CDR3 spans 14 residues.